These 14 T cell receptor beta chains originate from one sample sequenced in a study of blood T cells in healthy people across ages. A sample-barcoded 5' primer and a J-beta primer mix were used in a second PCR of about 6 to 12 cycles. MiXCR was run by TCRdb on the 5' RACE reads, yielding one entry per CDR3 protein. Of 920,000 or so distinct CDR3 sequences detected, 35% to 55% appear once; the ten largest clones hold 18%. The specimen was blood. The receptor source for this set is a woman in her sixties or seventies in good health.

The chain recombines TRBV7-9 with TRBJ2-5, with 9 bases fitting TRBD2. With the DNA end fitting TRBJ2-7 better, the J assignment may be wrong. The CDR3 extends over 16 amino acids. The germline gives CDR1 SEHNR, CDR2 FQNEAQ (reference sequence). The CDR3 sequence is CASSRQVAGVGHEQYF. In nucleotides, the CDR3 is TGTGCCAGCAGCAGACAAGTAGCGGGAGTCGGCCACGAGCAGTACTTC.

The chain is built from TRBV20-1 and TRBJ2-6; D might be TRBD1 (5 bases). This CDR3 is 16 amino acids long. With 0 bases removed from V and 2 bases from J, the gap between germline ends came to 11 bases. Germline V gene sequence: CDR1 DFQATT, CDR2 SNEGSKA (reference sequence). CDR3 sequence reads: CSAREVVGAGANVLTF. Written as DNA, the CDR3 is TGCAGTGCTAGAGAGGTTGTAGGGGCTGGGGCCAACGTCCTGACTTTC.

Written as DNA, the CDR3 is TGTGCCAGCAGGGGGGTGGTAGCTCTACCCTACGAGCAGTACTTC. This sequence encodes CASRGVVALPYEQYF. The chain combines TRBV6-1 with TRBJ2-7; possibly TRBD1 or TRBD2 for D (5 bases each). Germline V CDR1 and CDR2: MNHNS, SASEGT. Between the trimmed V and J ends, which lost 6 bases and 2 bases, there was a span of 17 bases. This CDR3 has 15 amino acids.

V and J are TRBV27 and TRBJ2-7; the D gene is possibly TRBD2 (5 bases). The CDR3 covers 13 residues. Germline V gene sequence: CDR1 MNHEY, CDR2 SMNVEV (reference sequence). Between the trimmed V and J ends, which lost 7 bases and 0 bases, there was a span of 10 bases. CDR3 sequence reads: CASIAGHSYEQYF. DNA of the CDR3: TGTGCCAGCATTGCGGGCCACTCCTACGAGCAGTACTTC.

This clonotype was seen once. V and J are TRBV6-5 and TRBJ2-5; no clear D gene. The DNA end favors TRBJ2-7, so the J call may be wrong. Germline CDR1 and CDR2: MNHEY and SVGAGI. The CDR3 extends over 13 amino acids. CDR3 coding DNA: TGTGCCACCCTAACTGGGGACTCCTACGAGCAGTACTTC. As protein: CATLTGDSYEQYF.

This clonotype appeared a few times. V and J are TRBV27 and TRBJ1-2, with TRBD1 matching 8 bases. The CDR3 runs to 15 residues. Germline V lookup: CDR1 MNHEY, CDR2 SMNVEV (reference sequence). The junction had 9 bases not matched to a gene; V was cut back by 2 bases and J by 7 bases. The CDR3 is CASSLVPPGGSGYTF. The CDR3, as DNA: TGTGCCAGCAGTTTAGTGCCGCCAGGGGGCTCTGGCTACACCTTC.

J is TRBJ2-2 and V is TRBV24-1, with 9 bases identical to TRBD2. Germline V lookup: CDR1 KGHDR, CDR2 SFDVKD. The CDR3 is made up of 18 amino acids. Trimming at V came to 4 bases and at J to 3 bases, leaving 11 bases not matched to a gene. CDR3 amino acids: CATSDRDGGREYTGELFF. Here the CDR3 DNA reads TGTGCCACCAGTGACCGGGACGGCGGGAGGGAGTACACCGGGGAGCTGTTTTTT.

This clonotype was seen once. The chain has TRBV20-1 and TRBJ2-1, with TRBD2 identical over 10 bases. V shed 3 bases and J 8 bases; nucleotides not matched to a gene: 10. The CDR3 has 15 amino acids. The germline CDR1 and CDR2 sequences are DFQATT and SNEGSKA (reference sequence). The CDR3 is CSARPLAGVYDEQFF. In DNA, the CDR3 is TGCAGTGCTAGGCCCCTAGCGGGAGTATACGATGAGCAGTTCTTC.

The V and J genes are TRBV7-2 and TRBJ2-1; D possibly corresponds to TRBD2 (7 bases). With 1 base removed from V and 4 bases from J, the gap between germline ends came to 26 bases. Germline V gene data show CDR1 as SGHTA and CDR2 as FQGNSA. The CDR3 covers 20 residues. This CDR3 is CASSLVSGTSRPGGYNEQFF. CDR3 sequence (DNA): TGTGCCAGCAGCTTAGTCAGCGGGACAAGTCGCCCCGGGGGGTACAATGAGCAGTTCTTC. The full variable domain, completed using reference TRBV7-2 and TRBJ2-1, is GAGVSQSPSNKVTEKGKDVELRCDPISGHTALYWYRQSLGQGLEFLIYFQGNSAPDKSGLPSDRFSAERTGGSVSTLTIQRTQQEDSAVYLCASSLVSGTSRPGGYNEQFFGPGTRLTVL.

The CDR3 loop is CSVESGTDYGYTF. CDR3 coding DNA: TGCAGCGTTGAATCCGGGACCGATTATGGCTACACCTTC. The V gene is TRBV29-1, the J gene TRBJ1-2, with D tentatively TRBD1 (5 bases). With 2 bases removed from V and 5 bases from J, the gap between germline ends came to 12 bases. CDR1 is SQVTM and CDR2 is ANQGSEA in the germline V gene. The CDR3 runs to 13 residues.

The genes are TRBV24-1 and TRBJ2-6; D assignment may be TRBD1 or TRBD2 (5 bases each). This CDR3 contains 15 residues. From germline, CDR1 is KGHDR and CDR2 SFDVKD. Between the trimmed V and J ends, which lost 5 bases and 0 bases, there was a span of 7 bases. CDR3 sequence reads: CATSGGGSGANVLTF. Here the CDR3 DNA reads TGTGCCACCAGTGGTGGGGGCTCTGGGGCCAACGTCCTGACTTTC.

The J gene is TRBJ2-7, the V gene TRBV20-1; no firm D call. The J call may be incorrect, as the DNA end agrees better with TRBJ2-5. From germline, CDR1 is DFQATT and CDR2 SNEGSKA (reference sequence). The CDR3 totals 13 residues. CDR3 in amino acids: CSAISRSRETQYF. The CDR3 DNA sequence: TGCAGTGCTATTTCCAGGTCGAGGGAGACCCAGTACTTC.

The chain uses TRBV14 and TRBJ2-7, with D unclear. The CDR3 is 15 amino acids. The germline V and J ends were trimmed by 4 bases and 3 bases, with 16 bases remaining between them. Germline V CDR1 and CDR2: SGHDN, FVKESK. The DNA of the CDR3 is TGTGCCAGCAGCCGCTCGCAGTTACCCTACTACGAGCAGTACTTC. Protein sequence: CASSRSQLPYYEQYF.

This clonotype came up a few times. The CDR3 is CASRYKIYNEQFF. As DNA, the CDR3 is TGTGCCAGCAGATACAAAATCTACAATGAGCAGTTCTTC. V is TRBV27 and J is TRBJ2-1; D uncertain. Germline CDR1 MNHEY, CDR2 SMNVEV (reference sequence). The CDR3 runs to 13 residues. Deletions cut 6 bases from V and 3 bases from J, with 9 bases between.